This T cell receptor (beta chain) is drawn from a study of blood T cell repertoires in COVID-19. In the study overall: Acute and convalescent COVID-19 samples came from the United States, Italy and Spain.

This CDR3 has 15 residues. Germline assignment: CDR1 LNHDA and CDR2 SQIVND (reference sequence). V was pared by 6 bases and J by 7 bases, with 5 bases of the junction left unmatched. Here immunoSEQ multiplex PCR was the method, and the copy in TCRdb shows in-frame clones only, minus some. The sample lists about 69,000 clones, about 85% occurring once. The chain links TRBV19 to TRBJ2-2; 13 nucleotides agree with TRBD2. The source material was peripheral blood. The sequence was collected from a man older than 75 with acute or convalescent COVID-19. The CDR3 region is CASSGTSGNGGELFF. For the CDR3, the DNA is TGTGCCAGTAGCGGGACTAGCGGGAATGGCGGGGAGCTGTTTTTT. The full variable domain, completed using reference TRBV19 and TRBJ2-2, is DGGITQSPKYLFRKEGQNVTLSCEQNLNHDAMYWYRQDPGQGLRLIYYSQIVNDFQKGDIAEGYSVSREKKESFPLTVTSAQKNPTAFYLCASSGTSGNGGELFFGEGSRLTVL.